The 12 T cell receptor beta chains below come from one sample, sequenced in a study of T cell clonality in common variable immunodeficiency. Data came from immunoSEQ multiplex PCR; TCRdb stores just in-frame clones and leaves some out. The sample is made up of 30,000 to 40,000 clones, none counted only once. Sequenced sample: peripheral blood mononuclear cells. These receptors all stem from a person between 18 and 75 years old in good health.

Ten or more counts support this clone. The chain's CDR3 is CASSPRGSTDTQYF. The part of the CDR3 DNA that was read is TGTGCCAGCAGCCCCAGGGGGAGCACAGATACG. The chain combines TRBV7-6 with TRBJ2-3; 7 nucleotides match TRBD1. With the read ending 3 residues before the CDR3 end, the germline J gene is used to fill in that end. Germline lookup yields CDR1 SGHVS and CDR2 FNYEAQ. Trimming removed 5 bases from V and 0 bases from J; junction bases left unmatched: 2. The CDR3 loop spans 14 amino acids.

This clone has a count of ten or more. CDR3 protein: CAISFQGVNTEAFF. The CDR3 bases that were read are TGTGCCATCAGTTTTCAGGGGGTGAACACTGAA. This chain joins TRBV10-3 and TRBJ1-1; the match to TRBD1 covers 7 bases. The missing CDR3 end, 3 residues past where the read stops, is filled in from the germline J gene. The CDR3 length is 14 residues. Per germline, CDR1 ENHRY and CDR2 SYGVKD. Trimming removed 5 bases from V and 0 bases from J; junction bases left unmatched: 3.

This clone was recorded a few times. One base away lies a much larger clone, so this may be a sequencing read error. Read data end 3 residues before the CDR3 end; the end is taken from the germline J gene. Other DNA variants within this sample encode the same CDR3. The chain carries TRBV30 and TRBJ1-3, with D possibly TRBD1 on 6 matching bases. The germline V gene has CDR1 GTSNPN and CDR2 SVGIG (reference sequence). The CDR3 runs 11 residues. The sequenced CDR3 bases are TGTGCCTGGGGACAGTTCGACACA. Translation: CAWGQFDT. The full CDR3 is CAWGQFDTIYF.

This clone has ten or more counts. Read coverage stops 3 residues before the CDR3 terminus; the germline J gene supplies the remainder. The same CDR3 arises from other DNA sequences in this sample as well. The chain employs TRBV18 and TRBJ1-3; D is uncertain. Trimming took 6 bases from V and 4 from J, leaving 10 bases between them. Germline V gene data show CDR1 as KGHSH and CDR2 as LQKENI. This CDR3 comprises 13 residues. CDR3 sequence reads: CASSPAGGNTIYF. The DNA read from the CDR3 is TGTGCCAGCTCCCCTGCGGGGGGAAACACC.

Regarding this clone: The CDR3 end falls 3 residues outside the read, so it is completed with the germline J gene. The V gene is TRBV5-6, the J gene TRBJ1-6; TRBD1 agrees at 9 bases. The CDR3 runs 15 residues. Germline lookup yields CDR1 SGHDT and CDR2 YYEEEE. V lost 4 bases and J lost 8; bases outside the gene matches: 7. The DNA read from the CDR3 is TGTGCCAGCAGCGCAGGACAGGGGTTAGATTCACCC. Translated: CASSAGQGLDSP. The full CDR3 protein is CASSAGQGLDSPLHF. The variable domain in full, with the rest retrieved from reference TRBV5-6 and TRBJ1-6, is DAGVTQSPTHLIKTRGQQVTLRCSPKSGHDTVSWYQQALGQGPQFIFQYYEEEERQRGNFPDRFSGHQFPNYSSELNVNALLLGDSALYLCASSAGQGLDSPLHFGNGTRLTVT.

This clone was counted at least ten times. The observed sequence ends 3 residues before the CDR3 terminus, with the missing tail filled in from the germline J gene. The chain couples TRBV7-2 to TRBJ1-4; 8 nucleotides agree with TRBD1. The CDR3 runs to 15 residues. Germline trimming cut 4 bases from V and 8 bases from J; bases unmatched to any gene: 9. CDR1 and CDR2 (germline): SGHTA, FQGNSA. The CDR3 spells CASSSDGQGWEKLFF. The sequenced CDR3 bases are TGTGCCAGCAGCTCCGATGGACAGGGCTGGGAAAAA.

Turning to this clone: The CDR3 end is not reached by the read, which stops 3 residues before it; the germline J gene fills it in. This rearrangement joins TRBV2 to TRBJ2-7; 12 nucleotides line up with TRBD2. CDR3 size: 17 residues. Germline CDR1 is SNHLY and CDR2 is FYNNEI. The V segment lost 4 bases and the J segment 3 bases; nucleotides outside the gene matches: 10. The CDR3 region is CASSVGTSGRAYYEQYF. The sequenced part of the CDR3 DNA is TGTGCCAGCAGTGTGGGGACTAGCGGGCGAGCCTACTACGAG.

This clone was recorded at least ten times. Read data end 3 residues before the CDR3 end; the end is taken from the germline J gene. The V gene is TRBV24-1, the J gene TRBJ2-3; the match to TRBD2 covers 7 bases. The CDR3 covers 17 residues. The V segment lost 10 bases and the J segment 1 base; nucleotides outside the gene matches: 16. Germline values: CDR1 KGHDR, CDR2 SFDVKD. The CDR3 reads CATSGRGAGEGTDTQYF. Incomplete CDR3 DNA: TGTGCCACGTCCGGGAGAGGCGCGGGGGAAGGCACAGATACG.

This clone appeared a few times. The read terminates 3 residues ahead of where the CDR3 ends, so the germline J gene completes it. Within the sample, other DNA sequences also encode this same CDR3. The chain is built from TRBV30 and TRBJ1-1; 10 bases align to TRBD1. There are 16 residues in the CDR3. The V gene's germline CDR1 is GTSNPN and CDR2 SVGIG (reference sequence). The CDR3 reads CAWSVPGQGWSETAFF. CDR3 DNA, as far as it was read: TGTGCCTGGAGTGTACCGGGACAGGGGTGGAGTGAGACC.

This clone qualifies as medium-sized. The CDR3 is cut off 3 residues early in the read; its end comes from the germline J gene. In the same sample, other DNA sequences code for this CDR3. This chain uses TRBV15 with TRBJ2-7; D is perhaps TRBD1 (5 bases). V was trimmed by 0 bases and J by 6 bases, leaving 12 bases between them. CDR1 and CDR2 (germline): LNHNV, YYDKDF (reference sequence). The CDR3 consists of 14 residues. The chain's CDR3 is CATSRDLGQGEQYF. CDR3 bases read: TGTGCCACCAGCAGAGATTTGGGCCAGGGCGAG.

This clone was observed many times. At one of its ends the junction is not consistent with the germline gene, which may arise from a read error. The sequence runs out 3 residues before the end of the CDR3; the remainder is reconstructed from the germline J gene. The rearrangement joins TRBV7-7 to TRBJ2-5; tentatively, D is TRBD2 (5 bases). CDR1 and CDR2 from the germline V gene are SSHAT and FNYEAQ (reference sequence). CDR3 size: 14 residues. CDR3 DNA (partial): TGTGCTAGCAGCCTGGACTCTACCGAAGAGACC. Amino acid sequence: CASSLDSTEET. The full CDR3 is CASSLDSTEETQYF.

This clone was counted many times. Coverage ceases 3 residues before the CDR3 finishes, and the germline J gene fills in the end. The chain is built from TRBV3-1 (or the pseudogene TRBV3-2) and TRBJ2-1; no clear D. Trimming took off 1 base at V and 3 bases at J, with 10 bases between the two ends. CDR3 length: 15 residues. Germline values: CDR1 LGHDT, CDR2 YNNKEL (reference sequence). Partial CDR3 DNA: TGTGCCAGCAGCCAAGGATCTCTAGGCTACAATGAG. Translation: CASSQGSLGYNE. The whole CDR3 is CASSQGSLGYNEQFF.